This entry lists 26 T cell receptor beta chains sequenced from one sample in a study of T cell clonality in common variable immunodeficiency. Some clones are missing from TCRdb's copy, which holds only in-frame ones; the method was immunoSEQ multiplex PCR. The sample shows more than 55,000 clones, none of them appearing just once. Sequenced: peripheral blood mononuclear cells. The receptor source for this set is a person between 18 and 75 years old in good health.

This clone appeared many times. The read halts 3 residues ahead of the CDR3 end, with the missing end drawn from the germline J gene. The V and J genes are TRBV7-3 and TRBJ2-1; TRBD2 matches at 10 bases. V lost 0 bases to trimming and J lost 5 bases; unmatched junction nucleotides: 13. Per germline, CDR1 SGHTA and CDR2 FQGTGA. The CDR3 has 19 amino acids. The CDR3 here is CASSLTPVAGLALHNEQFF. The part of the CDR3 DNA that was read is TGTGCCAGCAGCTTAACGCCGGTCGCGGGACTAGCGCTCCACAATGAG.

This clone was detected many times. The read halts 3 residues ahead of the CDR3 end, with the missing end drawn from the germline J gene. This chain connects TRBV5-4 to TRBJ2-5; D may be TRBD2 (6 bases). This CDR3 has 14 residues. Per the germline V gene, CDR1 is SGHNT and CDR2 is YYREEE (reference sequence). V lost 6 bases, J lost 3 bases, and 15 bases lay in between. The sequenced CDR3 bases are TGTGCCAGCAATAGAATGGGACTGGAAGAGACC. Protein: CASNRMGLEET. The whole CDR3 protein reads CASNRMGLEETQYF.

Remarks on this clone: The read terminates 3 residues before the CDR3 end, so the remaining end is supplied by the germline J gene. V and J are TRBV5-6 and TRBJ2-3, with TRBD2 matching over 7 bases. Trimming at V came to 1 base and at J to 5 bases, leaving 7 bases not matched to a gene. Looked up from germline, CDR1 is SGHDT and CDR2 is YYEEEE. The CDR3 is 15 amino acids. CDR3 DNA, as far as it was read: TGTGCCAGCAGCTTGACTGGAGCGGGGAGAGATACG. Translation gives CASSLTGAGRDT. In full, the CDR3 reads CASSLTGAGRDTQYF.

This clone was seen a few times. The read gets to within 3 residues of the CDR3 end, and the germline J gene fills in the rest. The chain combines TRBV5-4 with TRBJ2-7, with 7 bases that match TRBD1. CDR3 length: 15 amino acids. V lost 4 bases to trimming and J lost 5 bases; unmatched junction nucleotides: 12. In germline, CDR1 is SGHNT, CDR2 YYREEE (reference sequence). The covered CDR3 bases are TGTGCCAGCAGCAAGAAGGGGACAGTCTTCGACGAG. Its protein is CASSKKGTVFDE. The full CDR3 protein reads CASSKKGTVFDEQYF.

This clone has at least ten counts. The part of the CDR3 DNA that was read is TGCGCCAGCAGCCGAAGACTAGCGGGAGAGAACACCGGGGAG. Translating gives CASSRRLAGENTGE. Given in full, the CDR3 is CASSRRLAGENTGELFF. The rearrangement joins TRBV4-1 to TRBJ2-2; 12 positions match TRBD2. The sequenced fragment ends 3 residues before the CDR3 boundary, so the rest is inferred from the germline J gene. CDR1 is MGHRA, CDR2 YSYEKL, per germline. The CDR3 is made up of 17 amino acids. Trimming took 4 bases from V and 1 from J; bases not matched to a gene: 4.

This CDR3 reads CASSGQENTEAFF. The sequenced part of the CDR3 DNA is TGTGCCAGCAGTGGTCAGGAGAACACTGAA. The chain employs TRBV6-1 and TRBJ1-1; D remains ambiguous. The read finishes 3 residues shy of the CDR3 end, and the germline J gene is used to complete it. V lost 4 bases, J lost 1 base, and 7 bases lay in between. Germline V gene data show CDR1 as MNHNS and CDR2 as SASEGT. The length of the CDR3 is 13 residues.

In this sample, this clone turned up many times. The read ends 3 residues before the CDR3 terminus; that terminus is restored from the germline J gene. The V and J genes are TRBV7-2 and TRBJ2-3; TRBD2 aligns across 11 bases. The germline V gene encodes CDR1 SGHTA and CDR2 FQGNSA. CDR3 length: 17 amino acids. V lost 0 bases to trimming and J lost 3 bases; unmatched junction nucleotides: 5. CDR3 DNA, as far as it was read: TGTGCCAGCAGCTTAGCTTCGCGACTAGCGGGAACAGATACG. Translation gives CASSLASRLAGTDT. The whole CDR3 protein reads CASSLASRLAGTDTQYF.

This clone was counted many times. The CDR3 goes on 3 residues after the read ends, and that part is filled in from the germline J gene. The rearrangement uses TRBV6-2 or TRBV6-3 and TRBJ2-1, with a tentative D call TRBD2 (5 bases). CDR3 length: 14 residues. Germline assignment: CDR1 MNHEY and CDR2 SVGEGT. V was pared by 2 bases and J by 4 bases, with 9 bases between. Partial CDR3 DNA: TGTGCCAGCAGTTACGACGGGGATTACAATGAG. Amino acids: CASSYDGDYNE. The CDR3, in full, reads CASSYDGDYNEQFF.

This clone was seen at least ten times. The read gets to within 3 residues of the CDR3 end, and the germline J gene fills in the rest. The chain combines TRBV12-3 or TRBV12-4 with TRBJ2-3; 9 bases are a match to TRBD2. CDR3 length equals 13 residues. After removal of 6 bases from V and 6 bases from J, the junction contained 4 bases not matched to a gene. This CDR3 is CASSLSGSDTQYF. Partial CDR3 DNA: TGTGCCAGCAGCCTTAGCGGGAGTGATACG.

In this sample, this clone turned up many times. The CDR3 end is not reached by the read, which stops 3 residues before it; the germline J gene fills it in. J is TRBJ2-7 and V is TRBV2, with D possibly matching TRBD2 (6 bases). CDR1 is SNHLY and CDR2 is FYNNEI in the germline V gene. The V end lost 9 bases, the J end lost 3 bases, and 18 bases lay between the germline ends. The CDR3 totals 14 residues. CDR3 region: CARQLGTDSYEQYF. The CDR3 bases that were read are TGTGCCAGACAATTAGGGACTGATAGCTACGAG.

Many counts were recorded for this clone. Read coverage stops 3 residues before the CDR3 terminus; the germline J gene supplies the remainder. This chain joins TRBV9 and TRBJ1-1, with a possible D match to TRBD1 (6 bases). Between the trimmed V and J ends, which lost 3 bases and 1 base, there was a span of 13 bases. CDR1 is SGDLS and CDR2 is YYNGEE in the germline V gene. CDR3 length equals 15 residues. This CDR3 is CASSAHGTPNTEAFF. The CDR3 DNA, read in part, is TGTGCCAGCAGCGCCCATGGGACACCGAACACTGAA.

At least ten counts were recorded for this clone. The read falls 3 residues short of the CDR3 end, and the missing part is taken from the germline J gene. This chain links TRBV20-1 with TRBJ2-1, with 8 bases lining up with TRBD2. CDR1 is DFQATT, CDR2 SNEGSKA, per germline (reference sequence). Losses at the gene ends were 5 bases for V and 4 bases for J; bases not matched to a gene: 7. The length of the CDR3 is 14 residues. The CDR3 loop reads CSAGRAGEYNEQFF. The CDR3 bases that were read are TGCAGTGCTGGGAGAGCGGGAGAGTACAATGAG.

This clone was observed a few times. The sequenced CDR3 bases are TGTGCCAGTAGTATTGTGGCGGGAGGTGGTTACGAC. This codes for CASSIVAGGGYD. The CDR3 in full is CASSIVAGGGYDYTF. This chain uses TRBV19 with TRBJ1-2, with D uncertain. Coverage ceases 3 residues before the CDR3 finishes, and the germline J gene fills in the end. Germline CDR1 is LNHDA and CDR2 is SQIVND (reference sequence). The CDR3 length is 15 residues.

This clone was recorded many times. Read sequence stops 3 residues before the CDR3 end, and the germline J gene provides the missing end. The chain recombines TRBV6-7 with TRBJ2-5, with TRBD2 identical over 15 bases. TRBV6-7 qualifies as an ORF whose function is uncertain. The ends lost 6 bases at V and 2 bases at J; junction bases unmatched: 13. The CDR3 length is 19 residues. CDR3 DNA (partial): TGTGCCAGCAGCCGTCGGACTAGCGGGAGGGAGAGTAGACAAGAGACC. Translating gives CASSRRTSGRESRQET. In full, the CDR3 reads CASSRRTSGRESRQETQYF.

This clone was observed many times. The sequence runs out 3 residues before the end of the CDR3; the remainder is reconstructed from the germline J gene. The chain employs TRBV5-8 and TRBJ1-2, with TRBD1 matching over 7 bases. The CDR3 sequence is 14 residues long. V was clipped by 3 bases and J by 6 bases; unmatched bases: 8. From germline, CDR1 is SGHTS and CDR2 YDEGEE. The covered CDR3 bases are TGTGCCAGCAGCTGGCGAGACAGGGTGAATGGC. Residues: CASSWRDRVNG. In full, the CDR3 reads CASSWRDRVNGYTF.

This clone has ten or more counts. The sequence runs out 3 residues before the end of the CDR3; the remainder is reconstructed from the germline J gene. The chain combines TRBV2 with TRBJ1-2; 12 bases map to TRBD1. The CDR3 is 14 residues long. V lost 6 bases and J lost 4; bases outside the gene matches: 3. Germline CDR1 reads SNHLY; CDR2 reads FYNNEI. The sequenced part of the CDR3 DNA is TGTGCCAGCAGGGGGACAGGGGGCAGCTATGGC. Translated, it gives CASRGTGGSYG. The entire CDR3 protein reads CASRGTGGSYGYTF.

As concerns this clone: The CDR3 end falls 3 residues outside the read, so it is completed with the germline J gene. The chain has TRBV2 and TRBJ2-5; possible D gene TRBD2, 7 bases. Per the germline V gene, CDR1 is SNHLY and CDR2 is FYNNEI. This CDR3 spans 12 amino acids. Trimming removed 7 bases from V and 5 bases from J, with 11 bases in between. Incomplete CDR3 DNA: TGTGCCAGCATAGGGGGGGCGGAGACC. It translates to CASIGGAET. The whole CDR3 protein is CASIGGAETQYF.

At least ten counts were recorded for this clone. The read stops 3 residues short of the end of the CDR3; the missing end is completed from the germline J gene. The rearrangement joins TRBV12-5 to TRBJ2-2; TRBD1 agrees at 8 bases. The V segment lost 4 bases and the J segment 3 bases; nucleotides outside the gene matches: 4. Germline values: CDR1 LGHNT, CDR2 FRNRAP. The CDR3 totals 15 residues. CDR3 DNA (partial): TGTGCTAGTGGTTCGGGACAGGTGTACACCGGGGAG. Residues: CASGSGQVYTGE. The whole CDR3 protein is CASGSGQVYTGELFF.

This clone came up many times. The read falls 3 residues short of the CDR3 end, and the missing part is taken from the germline J gene. The rearrangement uses TRBV20-1 and TRBJ2-7, with D perhaps assigned TRBD1 or TRBD2 (5 bases each). The CDR3 extends over 15 amino acids. V was pared by 0 bases and J by 0 bases, with 12 bases between. CDR1 and CDR2 from the germline V gene are DFQATT and SNEGSKA (reference sequence). CDR3 DNA, as far as it was read: TGCAGTGCTAGAGAAGAGGGGAAAGTCTCCTACGAG. Protein: CSAREEGKVSYE. In full, the CDR3 is CSAREEGKVSYEQYF.

This clone was observed at least ten times. The CDR3 end falls 3 residues outside the read, so it is completed with the germline J gene. This rearrangement joins TRBV18 to TRBJ2-7, with 10 bases fitting TRBD2. Trimming took 3 bases from V and 2 from J; bases not matched to a gene: 4. This CDR3 has 15 amino acids. Germline V gene lookup returns CDR1 KGHSH and CDR2 LQKENI. CDR3 bases read: TGTGCCAGCTCACCGGCTAGCGGGGGTGCCTACGAG. As protein: CASSPASGGAYE. The CDR3 in its entirety is CASSPASGGAYEQYF.

At least ten counts were recorded for this clone. The read ends 3 residues before the CDR3 terminus; that terminus is restored from the germline J gene. The chain has TRBV11-3 and TRBJ2-7, with 12 bases fitting TRBD2. This CDR3 spans 15 amino acids. V lost 1 base, J lost 4 bases, and 2 bases stayed unmatched. Germline assignment: CDR1 SGHNT and CDR2 YENEEA. The CDR3 sequence is CASSLGLAGAYEQYF. The sequenced CDR3 bases are TGTGCCAGCAGCTTAGGACTAGCGGGAGCATACGAG.

The table lists this clone with many counts. The CDR3 sequence: CASSPEASGSTSYNEQFF. The covered CDR3 bases are TGTGCCAGCTCCCCTGAAGCTAGCGGGAGCACCTCCTACAATGAG. The J gene is TRBJ2-1, the V gene TRBV18; 10 nucleotides align to TRBD2. Coverage ceases 3 residues before the CDR3 finishes, and the germline J gene fills in the end. Germline assignment: CDR1 KGHSH and CDR2 LQKENI. The CDR3 is made up of 18 amino acids. V was pared by 6 bases and J by 0 bases, with 11 bases of the junction left unmatched.

Many counts were recorded for this clone. A junction boundary mismatches the germline segment, possibly from a read error. The read terminates 3 residues ahead of where the CDR3 ends, so the germline J gene completes it. V and J are TRBV4-2 and TRBJ2-1; D remains unclear. CDR3 length: 12 amino acids. CDR1 and CDR2 (germline): LGHNA, YNFKEQ. The sequenced CDR3 bases are TGCGCCAGCAGCCAATCCCCTTATGAG. Encoded protein: CASSQSPYE. The full CDR3 reads CASSQSPYEQFF.

This clone was detected a few times. CDR3 bases read: TGTGCCAGCAGTTACTACACCCAAGAGACC. The encoded protein is CASSYYTQET. In full, the CDR3 reads CASSYYTQETQYF. The chain uses TRBV2 and TRBJ2-5; D gene uncertain. The sequence runs out 3 residues before the end of the CDR3; the remainder is reconstructed from the germline J gene. The CDR3 runs 13 residues. Trimming removed 5 bases from V and 1 base from J, with 8 bases in between. The germline CDR1 and CDR2 sequences are SNHLY and FYNNEI.

This clone was recorded at least ten times. From the germline J gene comes the end of the CDR3, since the read stops 3 residues before it. The gene calls are TRBV5-1 and TRBJ2-1; D possibly corresponds to TRBD2 (5 bases). Germline-derived CDR1 and CDR2 are SGHRS and YFSETQ. V shed 4 bases and J shed 9 bases, with 14 bases lying between them. This CDR3 is 13 amino acids long. Partial CDR3 DNA: TGCGCCAGCAGCCCCCTTAGCGCGAGTGAG. This gives the protein CASSPLSASE. The whole CDR3 protein reads CASSPLSASEQFF.

This clone was picked up many times. CDR3 DNA, as far as it was read: TGCAGTGCTACCCCGTATGACAGGGGGGTTTCGGGGGAGACC. Encoded protein: CSATPYDRGVSGET. In full, the CDR3 reads CSATPYDRGVSGETQYF. This rearrangement joins TRBV20-1 to TRBJ2-5; 9 bases are shared with TRBD1. Sequencing ends 3 residues short of the CDR3 end; the germline J gene provides the rest. The CDR3 length is 17 residues. Germline values: CDR1 DFQATT, CDR2 SNEGSKA (reference sequence). V lost 4 bases to trimming and J lost 5 bases; unmatched junction nucleotides: 17.